A selection of T cell receptor beta chains follows, all from one sample in a study of T cells in Graves' hyperthyroidism and ophthalmopathy. TCRdb used MiXCR to reprocess the multiplex PCR reads, holding one entry per CDR3 protein. The sample shows approximately 560,000 distinct CDR3 sequences, roughly 46% of them seen only once. The sequenced sample was peripheral blood or thyroid tissue (not recorded which). These receptors were collected from a woman aged 18-29 years with Graves' hyperthyroidism. Both conserved end residues are part of each CDR3. The D gene is left open where the match is weak. Rows may omit the clone size; those that give it use once, few, many or a size class.

cdr3_length j_call d_call clone_size v_call cdr3_aa cdr3_nt
15 TRBJ1-1 . few TRBV29-1 CSVLKWTAGSTEAFF TGCAGCGTTTTGAAATGGACGGCAGGGAGCACTGAAGCTTTCTTT
14 TRBJ2-7 . few TRBV7-2 CASSLDRIFYEQYF TGTGCCAGCAGCTTGGACAGAATTTTCTACGAGCAGTACTTC
15 TRBJ2-7 TRBD1 few TRBV2 CACDGQGLSSYEQYF TGTGCCTGCGATGGACAGGGTTTGAGCTCCTACGAGCAGTACTTC
14 TRBJ1-2 . . TRBV25-1 CASFDRRGLGGYTF TGTGCCAGCTTTGACCGACGGGGCCTGGGTGGCTACACCTTC
17 TRBJ2-6 . many TRBV24-1 CATSDKGLRSGANVLTF TGTGCCACCAGCGACAAGGGTCTCCGCTCTGGGGCCAACGTCCTGACTTTC
17 TRBJ2-5 TRBD2 few TRBV9 CASSVGWRLAGAETQYF TGTGCCAGCAGCGTAGGGTGGCGACTAGCGGGAGCAGAGACCCAGTACTTC
18 TRBJ1-6 TRBD1 . TRBV7-2 CASSPTSGTAWWNSPLHF TGTGCCAGCAGCCCTACCTCGGGGACAGCGTGGTGGAATTCACCCCTCCACTTT
16 TRBJ2-5 TRBD1 . TRBV20-1 CSAASSSGGPRRSQYF TGCAGTGCTGCCTCCTCTTCAGGGGGCCCTCGACGGTCCCAGTACTTC
14 TRBJ2-5 . few TRBV4-1 CASSQVSNQETQYF TGCGCCAGCAGCCAAGTTTCCAACCAAGAGACCCAGTACTTC
14 TRBJ1-4 . . TRBV10-3 CASSVPGIGGKLFF TGTGCCAGCAGTGTCCCCGGGATAGGAGGAAAACTGTTTTTT
15 TRBJ2-7 . few TRBV7-6 CASSDLRDILYEQYF TGTGCCAGCAGTGACCTCCGGGACATACTCTACGAGCAGTACTTC
14 TRBJ2-7 . . TRBV20-1 CSARGGPNHYEQYF TGCAGTGCTAGGGGGGGCCCGAACCACTACGAGCAGTACTTC
12 TRBJ1-1 TRBD1 few TRBV29-1 CSLDRANTEAFF TGCAGCCTCGACAGGGCGAACACTGAAGCTTTCTTT
17 TRBJ2-5 . once TRBV6-5 CASSYFRVLGDGETQYF TGTGCCAGCAGTTACTTTAGGGTCCTAGGGGACGGGGAGACCCAGTACTTC
14 TRBJ1-4 . . TRBV3-1 CASSQAGEVEKLFF TGTGCCAGCAGCCAAGCAGGGGAGGTCGAAAAACTGTTTTTT
13 TRBJ1-1 . many TRBV7-7 CATRRWGRGEAFF TGTGCTACCAGACGGTGGGGGCGAGGTGAAGCTTTCTTT
16 TRBJ2-5 . . TRBV7-2 CASSLVGGHNRGTQYF TGTGCCAGCAGCTTAGTTGGGGGACACAATAGGGGGACCCAGTACTTC
18 TRBJ1-1 TRBD1 . TRBV7-9 CASSFVGQVSFGNTEAFF TGTGCCAGCAGCTTCGTCGGACAGGTATCATTTGGGAACACTGAAGCTTTCTTT
15 TRBJ2-7 TRBD2 . TRBV5-1 CASSLGTSGRDEQYF TGCGCCAGCAGCTTGGGAACTAGCGGGAGAGACGAGCAGTACTTC
14 TRBJ2-2 . once TRBV20-1 CSASGLSNTGKLFF TGCAGTGCTAGCGGGTTGTCGAACACCGGGAAGCTGTTTTTT
16 TRBJ2-2 TRBD2 . TRBV20-1 CSARETSGSNTGELFF TGCAGTGCTAGAGAGACTAGCGGGAGCAACACCGGGGAGCTGTTTTTT
16 TRBJ1-5 TRBD1 . TRBV6-5 CASSYSADRESQPQHF TGTGCCAGCAGTTACTCCGCCGACAGGGAGAGTCAGCCCCAGCATTTT
20 TRBJ1-5 TRBD1 . TRBV5-5 CASSTKGQGASIYSNQPQHF TGTGCCAGCAGCACCAAGGGACAGGGGGCGAGCATCTATAGCAATCAGCCCCAGCATTTT
15 TRBJ2-7 TRBD2 . TRBV20-1 CSARDSLAETYEQYF TGCAGTGCTAGAGATTCACTAGCGGAAACCTACGAGCAGTACTTC
14 TRBJ2-2 . . TRBV9 CASSVRTASGELFF TGTGCCAGCAGCGTAAGGACGGCGTCCGGGGAGCTGTTTTTT
11 TRBJ2-2 . . TRBV29-1 CSAANTGELFF TGCAGTGCCGCGAACACCGGGGAGCTGTTTTTT
13 TRBJ1-6 . few TRBV7-9 CASSLGSGNSFHF TGTGCCAGCAGCTTAGGATCCGGGAATTCGTTCCACTTT
14 TRBJ2-2 TRBD1 . TRBV9 CASSPDRGPGELFF TGTGCCAGCAGCCCGGACAGGGGACCCGGGGAGCTGTTTTTT
9 TRBJ2-6 . . TRBV7-9 CASSRGQTF TGTGCCAGCAGCCGCGGACAGACTTTC
14 TRBJ2-7 . many TRBV7-2 CASSAGGTSSEQYF TGTGCCAGTTCAGCAGGGGGGACTAGTTCTGAGCAGTACTTC
14 TRBJ1-6 . . TRBV25-1 CASRGAGTNSPLHF TGTGCCAGCAGAGGGGCCGGGACAAATTCACCCCTCCACTTT
14 TRBJ2-5 TRBD1 few TRBV7-8 CASSPQGAVETQYF TGTGCCAGCAGCCCCCAGGGGGCGGTGGAGACCCAGTACTTC
15 TRBJ1-1 . . TRBV29-1 CSVRKRLTVNTEAFF TGCAGCGTCCGAAAGAGACTGACTGTGAACACTGAAGCTTTCTTT
15 TRBJ1-6 TRBD1 . TRBV7-2 CASSPLQGIESPLHF TGTGCCAGCAGCCCATTACAGGGGATTGAATCACCCCTCCACTTT